This is a list of T cell receptor beta chains from one sample in a study of blood T cell repertoires in COVID-19. The protocol was immunoSEQ multiplex PCR, while the TCRdb copy is restricted to in-frame clones and leaves out a portion. The sample has 75,000 to 90,000 clones, 75% to 90% seen once; the top ten hold more than 9.5%. Source material: peripheral blood. The source of these receptors is a human donor in a cohort sampled during active COVID-19. CDR3s include the opening cysteine and the closing phenylalanine or tryptophan. D genes are given only for firm matches. Some rows have no size entry. The others give once, few or many, or a class for an expanded clone.

d_call j_call v_call clone_size cdr3_nt cdr3_aa
. TRBJ2-6 TRBV5-1 . TGCGCCAGCAGCTTGGGGTCCAGCTCTGGGGCCAACGTCCTGACTTTC CASSLGSSSGANVLTF
TRBD1 TRBJ2-7 TRBV28 . TGTGCCAGCAGTACGACAGGGGAAGGGGCCTACGAGCAGTACTTC CASSTTGEGAYEQYF
TRBD1 TRBJ1-1 TRBV5-1 . TGCGCCAGCAGCCGGGGACAGGGGGCCCCAGAAGCTTTCTTT CASSRGQGAPEAFF
TRBD1 TRBJ1-1 TRBV28 . TGTGCCAGCCAATTCTCCCCGTCGGGACAGGGGATGAACACTGAAGCTTTCTTT CASQFSPSGQGMNTEAFF
. TRBJ2-2 TRBV4-1 . TGCGCCAGCAGCCCGTCGGCGACTAACACCGGGGAGCTGTTTTTT CASSPSATNTGELFF
TRBD2 TRBJ2-5 TRBV27 . TGTGCCAGCAGTTTCCTAGCGGGAGAGACCCAGTACTTC CASSFLAGETQYF
. TRBJ1-3 TRBV9 . TGTGCCAGCAGCTCTCGACGGACAGCTGGAAACACCATATATTTT CASSSRRTAGNTIYF
TRBD1 TRBJ1-5 TRBV28 . TGTGCCAGCAGTCCAAGGACAGGGCCTAATCAGCCCCAGCATTTT CASSPRTGPNQPQHF
TRBD1 TRBJ2-7 TRBV11-2 . TGTGCCAGCAGCCCCGATTTTGGACAGGGGAGGAACGAGCAGTACTTC CASSPDFGQGRNEQYF
. TRBJ1-1 TRBV19 . TGTGCCAGTAGTATGGTAACAGGGATGGGCACTGAAGCTTTCTTT CASSMVTGMGTEAFF
TRBD1 TRBJ1-4 TRBV7-9 . TGTGCCAGCAGCTTTTGGACAGGGAGCACAACTAATGAAAAACTGTTTTTT CASSFWTGSTTNEKLFF
. TRBJ2-7 TRBV6-1 many TGTGCCAGCAGTGAGGGCAGCTCCTACGAGCAGTACTTC CASSEGSSYEQYF
TRBD2 TRBJ2-3 TRBV15 . TGTGCCACCAGCAGAGATTCGGGACTAGAGATCACAGATACGCAGTATTTT CATSRDSGLEITDTQYF
TRBD1 TRBJ2-7 TRBV3-1/TRBV3-2 . TGTGCCAGCAGCCAATGGGGTGCAGGGGGTGATAGTTCCTACGAGCAGTACTTC CASSQWGAGGDSSYEQYF
TRBD2 TRBJ2-1 TRBV5-1 . TGCGCCAGTGGACTAGCGGGAGACAATGAGCAGTTCTTC CASGLAGDNEQFF
. TRBJ2-5 TRBV18 . TGTGCCAGCTCACCAAACCAGGGCGGAGAGACCCAGTACTTC CASSPNQGGETQYF
TRBD1 TRBJ2-1 TRBV24-1 . TGTGCCACCAGATACCGGACAGGGCCCCACGTTGAGCAGTTCTTC CATRYRTGPHVEQFF
. TRBJ1-2 TRBV7-9 . TGTGCCAGCAGCTTTTCGGGGACTAACTATGGCTACACCTTC CASSFSGTNYGYTF
TRBD1 TRBJ1-1 TRBV14 . TGTGCCAGCAGCCAAGCCCGTGGACAGGCTGGGGCTGAAGCTTTCTTT CASSQARGQAGAEAFF
TRBD2 TRBJ2-4 TRBV9 once TGTGCCAGCAGCGTAGGAACGGGGGGGAACATTCAGTACTTC CASSVGTGGNIQYF